The 7 T cell receptor beta chains below were found in one sample sequenced in a study of blood T cell repertoires in COVID-19. Only in-frame clones appear in the TCRdb table, and some are missing; sequencing was by immunoSEQ multiplex PCR. The sample carries about 33,000 clones, 75% to 85% recorded once. The sample comprised peripheral blood. These receptor sequences come from a man aged 80 or over with active COVID-19.

The V call is TRBV2, the J call TRBJ2-1, with D maybe TRBD1 (5 bases). Trimming shortened V by 3 bases and J by 9 bases, and 12 bases separated the two germline ends. The CDR3 is 13 residues long. The germline gives CDR1 SNHLY, CDR2 FYNNEI. The CDR3 loop is CASSEQGYLEQFF. Written as DNA, the CDR3 is TGTGCCAGCAGTGAGCAGGGCTATCTTGAGCAGTTCTTC.

The V gene is TRBV2, the J gene TRBJ1-2; perhaps TRBD1 as D (6 bases). The CDR3 is 14 residues long. Per germline, CDR1 SNHLY and CDR2 FYNNEI. Trimming removed 4 bases at V and 2 bases at J, with 11 bases between. CDR3 sequence (DNA): TGTGCCAGCAGTGTACAACAGGGAAACTATGGCTACACCTTC. It translates to CASSVQQGNYGYTF.

The CDR3 DNA follows: TGTGCCAGTAACGCCGGGACAGGGAGACCGAACACTGAAGCTTTCTTT. Amino acids: CASNAGTGRPNTEAFF. The genes are TRBV19 and TRBJ1-1; 9 bases are a match to TRBD1. The CDR3 length is 16 residues. Germline-derived CDR1 and CDR2 are LNHDA and SQIVND (reference sequence). V lost 7 bases, J lost 1 base, and 10 bases stayed unmatched.

The chain combines TRBV11-3 with TRBJ2-1; possibly TRBD2 for D (5 bases). This CDR3 has 14 residues. Looked up from germline, CDR1 is SGHNT and CDR2 is YENEEA. Trimming pared 5 bases from V and 3 bases from J, leaving 11 bases between. CDR3 protein: CASSPGGNYNEQFF. The CDR3 nucleotides are TGTGCCAGCAGCCCAGGAGGCAACTACAATGAGCAGTTCTTC.

The rearrangement joins TRBV6-5 to TRBJ1-6; TRBD1 agrees at 7 bases. The junction had 6 bases not matched to a gene; V was cut back by 6 bases and J by 10 bases. Per the germline V gene, CDR1 is MNHEY and CDR2 is SVGAGI. The CDR3 covers 13 residues. The CDR3 bases are TGTGCCAGCAGACGTGACAGGGACTCACCCCTCCACTTT. Translation: CASRRDRDSPLHF.

The V gene is TRBV7-6, the J gene TRBJ2-5; 8 nucleotides line up with TRBD2. The germline V gene encodes CDR1 SGHVS and CDR2 FNYEAQ. V lost 1 base to trimming and J lost 5 bases; unmatched junction nucleotides: 6. The CDR3 is made up of 15 amino acids. The CDR3, as DNA: TGTGCCAGCAGCTTAGGACGGGGGGGCTCGGAGACCCAGTACTTC. It specifies CASSLGRGGSETQYF.

This rearrangement joins TRBV2 to TRBJ2-1, with D perhaps matching TRBD2 (6 bases). This CDR3 is 12 amino acids long. CDR1 SNHLY and CDR2 FYNNEI come from the germline V gene. Trimming took 4 bases from V and 7 from J, leaving 8 bases between them. The CDR3 DNA is TGTGCCAGCAGTGCCGGGGGTAATGAGCAGTTCTTC. Encoded protein: CASSAGGNEQFF.